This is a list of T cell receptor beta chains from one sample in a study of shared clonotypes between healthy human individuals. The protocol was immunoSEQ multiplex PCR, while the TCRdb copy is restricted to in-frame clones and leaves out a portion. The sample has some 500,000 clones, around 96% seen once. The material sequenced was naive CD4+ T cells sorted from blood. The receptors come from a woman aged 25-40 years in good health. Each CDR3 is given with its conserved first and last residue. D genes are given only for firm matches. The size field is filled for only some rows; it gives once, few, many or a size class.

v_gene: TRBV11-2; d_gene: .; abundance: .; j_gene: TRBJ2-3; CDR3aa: CASSLDRGDTQYF; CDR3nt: TGTGCCAGCAGCTTAGATCGTGGAGATACGCAGTATTTT
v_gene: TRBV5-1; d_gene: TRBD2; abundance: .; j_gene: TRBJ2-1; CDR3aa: CASSPGLAGGIDEQFF; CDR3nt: TGCGCCAGCAGCCCCGGACTAGCGGGAGGAATCGATGAGCAGTTCTTC
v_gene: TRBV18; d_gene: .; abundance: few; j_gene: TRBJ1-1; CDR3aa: CASSPTGRNTEAFF; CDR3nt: TGTGCCAGCTCACCAACTGGCCGAAACACTGAAGCTTTCTTT
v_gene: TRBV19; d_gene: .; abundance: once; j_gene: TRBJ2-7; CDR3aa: CASSIYKGMGTYEQYF; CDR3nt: TGTGCCAGTAGTATATATAAGGGTATGGGCACCTACGAGCAGTACTTC
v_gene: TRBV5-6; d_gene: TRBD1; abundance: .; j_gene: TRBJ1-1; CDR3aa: CASSSRQGTEAFF; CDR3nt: TGTGCCAGCAGCTCCCGACAGGGCACTGAAGCTTTCTTT
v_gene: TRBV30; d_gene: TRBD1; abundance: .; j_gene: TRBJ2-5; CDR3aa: CAWSGMGQVDF; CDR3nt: TGTGCCTGGAGTGGTATGGGACAGGTCGACTTC
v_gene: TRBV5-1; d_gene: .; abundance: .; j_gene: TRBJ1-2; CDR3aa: CASSFGGGGGPSGNGYTF; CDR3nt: TGCGCCAGCAGCTTTGGGGGTGGCGGTGGGCCCTCGGGGAATGGCTACACCTTC
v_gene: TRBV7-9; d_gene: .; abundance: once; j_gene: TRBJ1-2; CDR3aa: CASSPLGRNYGYTF; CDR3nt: TGTGCCAGCAGCCCGCTCGGCCGGAACTATGGCTACACCTTC
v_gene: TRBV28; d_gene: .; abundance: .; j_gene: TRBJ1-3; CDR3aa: CASSLLYGASENTIYF; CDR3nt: TGTGCCAGCAGTTTATTATACGGTGCTTCTGAAAACACCATATATTTT
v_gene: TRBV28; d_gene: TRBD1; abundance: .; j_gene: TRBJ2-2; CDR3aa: CASRPRAGTGAHGELFF; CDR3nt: TGTGCCAGCAGACCTAGGGCCGGGACAGGCGCTCACGGGGAGCTGTTTTTT
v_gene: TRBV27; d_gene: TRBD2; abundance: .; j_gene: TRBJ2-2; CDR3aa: CASRRLAGGRGELFF; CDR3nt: TGTGCCAGCAGACGACTAGCGGGAGGGAGGGGGGAGCTGTTTTTT